A single sample gave rise to the 4 T cell receptor beta chains below, sequenced in a study of neoadjuvant anti-PD-1 for oral cavity cancer. Time point given: after neoadjuvant nivolumab, at surgical resection. Assay: immunoSEQ multiplex PCR; the TCRdb copy retains only in-frame clones and omits some. This table has tens of thousands of clones, about 77% appearing once. The sample consisted of PBMCs, taken after nivolumab (anti-PD-1) treatment. These receptors were collected from a person aged 35 to 85 with oral cavity squamous cell carcinoma.

This rearrangement joins TRBV2 to TRBJ2-5; TRBD2 aligns across 11 bases. Germline V gene lookup returns CDR1 SNHLY and CDR2 FYNNEI. CDR3 length equals 18 residues. V lost 6 bases and J lost 0; bases outside the gene matches: 12. The CDR3 coding sequence is TGTGCCAGCAGCCCACTAGCGGGAGCGGGGACCTACCAAGAGACCCAGTACTTC. Translation: CASSPLAGAGTYQETQYF. The whole variable domain, remainder taken from reference TRBV2 and TRBJ2-5, is EPEVTQTPSHQVTQMGQEVILRCVPISNHLYFYWYRQILGQKVEFLVSFYNNEISEKSEIFDDQFSVERPDGSNFTLKIRSTKLEDSAMYFCASSPLAGAGTYQETQYFGPGTRLLVL.

The genes are TRBV6-6 and TRBJ1-6, with D possibly being TRBD1 (5 bases). The CDR3 is 14 amino acids. Germline values: CDR1 MNHNY, CDR2 SVGAGI (reference sequence). V lost 7 bases, J lost 3 bases, and 10 bases lay in between. The chain's CDR3 is CASKAGLYNSPLHF. Written as DNA, the CDR3 is TGTGCCAGCAAAGCGGGACTCTATAATTCACCCCTCCACTTT.

CDR3: CASRPGQHGYTF. CDR3 nucleotide sequence: TGTGCCAGCAGACCCGGACAGCATGGCTACACCTTC. The chain is built from TRBV2 and TRBJ1-2; perhaps TRBD1 as D (6 bases). Per the germline V gene, CDR1 is SNHLY and CDR2 is FYNNEI. The CDR3 spans 12 residues. V dropped 6 bases and J dropped 6 bases, with 11 bases sitting between them.

The chain joins TRBV19 to TRBJ2-3; D may be TRBD1 (5 bases). Trimming pared 5 bases from V and 3 bases from J, leaving 9 bases between. CDR3 length: 13 amino acids. CDR1 is LNHDA and CDR2 is SQIVND in the germline V gene (reference sequence). The CDR3, as DNA: TGTGCCAGTAGTTTCGGACAAACAGATACGCAGTATTTT. Amino acids: CASSFGQTDTQYF.